Only one count was recorded for the clone carrying this T cell receptor (beta chain). This entry comes from a study of blood T cell repertoires in COVID-19. As for the study in general: Some COVID-19 samples were acute and others convalescent; all came from the United States, Italy and Spain.

CDR3 size: 15 residues. The germline V gene has CDR1 MNHEY and CDR2 SVGAGI. Between the trimmed V and J ends, which lost 6 bases and 2 bases, there was a span of 14 bases. Original methodology: Reference gene primer amplification gave estimated nucleated cell counts. Repertoires were generated with immunoSEQ multiplex PCR, while TCRdb's copy carries only in-frame clones and drops some. The V and J calls and clone size come from that table; D and trimming were worked out from the DNA. The sample includes tens of thousands of clones, roughly 74% of them seen just once. The chain uses TRBV6-5 and TRBJ2-4; weak D call: TRBD1 (6 bases). Sequenced input: peripheral blood. This receptor was taken from a human donor in a cohort sampled during active COVID-19. CDR3 loop: CASRGGDSTKNIQYF. CDR3 coding DNA: TGTGCCAGCAGAGGGGGTGACAGTACCAAAAACATTCAGTACTTC.